This is a list of T cell receptor beta chains from one sample in a study of Ad26.COV2.S vaccination and SARS-CoV-2 variants. TCRdb's copy holds only in-frame clones and misses some; the assay was immunoSEQ multiplex PCR. Of hundreds of thousands of clones listed, 85% to 90% are singletons. This sample comprised peripheral blood, obtained in a trial of Ad26.COV2.S vaccine versus placebo. The receptors shown here come from a person aged 18-60 years who received the Ad26.COV2.S COVID-19 vaccine or a placebo. The conserved cysteine and the conserved F or W are not part of the CDR3 here. D genes are given only for firm matches.

J gene: TRBJ2-5
V gene: TRBV9
D gene: TRBD2
CDR3 protein: ASSLGLAGVMETQY

J gene: TRBJ1-5
V gene: TRBV10-3
D gene: .
CDR3 protein: AISESGELYSNQPQH

J gene: TRBJ1-3
V gene: TRBV5-4
D gene: .
CDR3 protein: ASSLIPGPQGGTIY

J gene: TRBJ2-7
V gene: TRBV4-3
D gene: .
CDR3 protein: ASSQASGASYEQY

J gene: TRBJ1-1
V gene: TRBV7-9
D gene: .
CDR3 protein: ASSLEGRNTEAF

J gene: TRBJ1-2
V gene: TRBV29-1
D gene: TRBD1
CDR3 protein: SVEDGNRDRGDGYT

J gene: TRBJ1-1
V gene: TRBV12-3/TRBV12-4
D gene: .
CDR3 protein: ASSLRLNTEAF

J gene: TRBJ1-2
V gene: TRBV28
D gene: TRBD1
CDR3 protein: ASSLQGQGFFGYT

J gene: TRBJ1-1
V gene: TRBV5-6
D gene: .
CDR3 protein: ASSSQLGGGGTEAF

J gene: TRBJ2-5
V gene: TRBV18
D gene: .
CDR3 protein: ASRIAAQETQY

J gene: TRBJ2-1
V gene: TRBV9
D gene: .
CDR3 protein: ASSVGSGVLNEQF

J gene: TRBJ1-5
V gene: TRBV4-2
D gene: .
CDR3 protein: ASSPRVGNQPQH

J gene: TRBJ1-4
V gene: TRBV6-5
D gene: TRBD1
CDR3 protein: ASSRTGNNEKLF

J gene: TRBJ2-1
V gene: TRBV4-3
D gene: TRBD1
CDR3 protein: ASSLSWTGYNEQF

J gene: TRBJ1-2
V gene: TRBV16
D gene: TRBD1
CDR3 protein: ASSRSGTGSNYGYT

J gene: TRBJ2-7
V gene: TRBV11-2
D gene: .
CDR3 protein: ASSLRGGPSYEQY

J gene: TRBJ2-7
V gene: TRBV5-1
D gene: .
CDR3 protein: ASSLPGDNEQY

J gene: TRBJ2-1
V gene: TRBV7-2
D gene: .
CDR3 protein: ASSLRGEQF

J gene: TRBJ2-7
V gene: TRBV7-8
D gene: TRBD1
CDR3 protein: ASSLATGSYEQY

J gene: TRBJ2-2
V gene: TRBV7-2
D gene: .
CDR3 protein: ASSLDHTGELF

J gene: TRBJ2-7
V gene: TRBV10-3
D gene: TRBD1
CDR3 protein: AISESKGAFEQY

J gene: TRBJ1-5
V gene: TRBV11-2
D gene: .
CDR3 protein: ASSREAGQPQH

J gene: TRBJ1-2
V gene: TRBV5-1
D gene: TRBD1
CDR3 protein: ASSLSTGASSYYT

J gene: TRBJ1-5
V gene: TRBV24-1
D gene: .
CDR3 protein: ATSDGQTNQPQH

J gene: TRBJ1-1
V gene: TRBV20-1
D gene: .
CDR3 protein: SASAWRRMNTEAF

J gene: TRBJ1-1
V gene: TRBV7-9
D gene: TRBD1
CDR3 protein: ASLQGTMNTEAF

J gene: TRBJ1-2
V gene: TRBV28
D gene: .
CDR3 protein: ASSQPGHTNYGYT

J gene: TRBJ1-6
V gene: TRBV7-2
D gene: .
CDR3 protein: ASRRPGHNNSPLH

J gene: TRBJ1-6
V gene: TRBV2
D gene: .
CDR3 protein: ASRPPGLRSYNSPLH

J gene: TRBJ2-1
V gene: TRBV5-1
D gene: .
CDR3 protein: ASSGQSSYNEQF

J gene: TRBJ1-3
V gene: TRBV19
D gene: TRBD1
CDR3 protein: ASSTYPGQGGNTIY

J gene: TRBJ2-1
V gene: TRBV9
D gene: .
CDR3 protein: ASSVDSSAYNEQF

J gene: TRBJ2-1
V gene: TRBV18
D gene: TRBD2
CDR3 protein: ASSRTSESSYNEQF

J gene: TRBJ1-2
V gene: TRBV3-1/TRBV3-2
D gene: .
CDR3 protein: ASSLPGHNYGYT

J gene: TRBJ1-2
V gene: TRBV4-1
D gene: TRBD1
CDR3 protein: ASSHYRGPPYGYT

J gene: TRBJ2-7
V gene: TRBV7-6
D gene: .
CDR3 protein: ASSLRQGPTYEQY

J gene: TRBJ1-5
V gene: TRBV2
D gene: .
CDR3 protein: ASTREWGNQPQH

J gene: TRBJ2-1
V gene: TRBV5-1
D gene: TRBD1
CDR3 protein: ASSPQGANEQF

J gene: TRBJ1-2
V gene: TRBV27
D gene: TRBD1
CDR3 protein: ASSSAGTGDYGYT

J gene: TRBJ1-6
V gene: TRBV6-1
D gene: .
CDR3 protein: ASSEAGSSYNSPLH

J gene: TRBJ1-1
V gene: TRBV4-2
D gene: .
CDR3 protein: ASSLPAENTEAF

J gene: TRBJ2-5
V gene: TRBV7-2
D gene: .
CDR3 protein: ASSLPATPETQY

J gene: TRBJ2-7
V gene: TRBV5-1
D gene: TRBD1
CDR3 protein: ASSWGTGSYEQY

J gene: TRBJ2-5
V gene: TRBV9
D gene: .
CDR3 protein: ASSVAGGTYQETQY

J gene: TRBJ2-1
V gene: TRBV2
D gene: TRBD1
CDR3 protein: ASSPRQGRYNEQF

J gene: TRBJ1-2
V gene: TRBV6-5
D gene: .
CDR3 protein: ASSYTGSGNYGYT

J gene: TRBJ1-4
V gene: TRBV3-1/TRBV3-2
D gene: .
CDR3 protein: ASSQPPHGGGEKLF

J gene: TRBJ2-3
V gene: TRBV19
D gene: .
CDR3 protein: ASTKGVYSTDTQY

J gene: TRBJ1-1
V gene: TRBV7-2
D gene: .
CDR3 protein: ASSLVGQKGTEAF

J gene: TRBJ2-7
V gene: TRBV30
D gene: .
CDR3 protein: AWNADGTYEQY

J gene: TRBJ1-3
V gene: TRBV4-3
D gene: .
CDR3 protein: ASSQVSQQGPGSGNTIY

J gene: TRBJ2-5
V gene: TRBV3-1/TRBV3-2
D gene: TRBD2
CDR3 protein: ASRSGTSGGKEETQY

J gene: TRBJ2-1
V gene: TRBV15
D gene: TRBD2
CDR3 protein: ATSRESVLWGGSYNEQF

J gene: TRBJ1-1
V gene: TRBV6-5
D gene: .
CDR3 protein: ASTERLQEAF

J gene: TRBJ2-7
V gene: TRBV5-5
D gene: .
CDR3 protein: ASSFQPDYEQY